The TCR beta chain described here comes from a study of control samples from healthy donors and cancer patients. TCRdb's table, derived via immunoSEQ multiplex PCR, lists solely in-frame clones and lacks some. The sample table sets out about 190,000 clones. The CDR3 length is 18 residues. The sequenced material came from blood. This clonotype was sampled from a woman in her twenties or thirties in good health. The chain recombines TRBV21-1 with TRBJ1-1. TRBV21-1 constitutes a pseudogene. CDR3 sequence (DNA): TGTGCCAGCAGCAAAAAAGTAAGGAACCTCTTGATGAACACTGAAGCTTTCTTT. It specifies CASSKKVRNLLMNTEAFF.